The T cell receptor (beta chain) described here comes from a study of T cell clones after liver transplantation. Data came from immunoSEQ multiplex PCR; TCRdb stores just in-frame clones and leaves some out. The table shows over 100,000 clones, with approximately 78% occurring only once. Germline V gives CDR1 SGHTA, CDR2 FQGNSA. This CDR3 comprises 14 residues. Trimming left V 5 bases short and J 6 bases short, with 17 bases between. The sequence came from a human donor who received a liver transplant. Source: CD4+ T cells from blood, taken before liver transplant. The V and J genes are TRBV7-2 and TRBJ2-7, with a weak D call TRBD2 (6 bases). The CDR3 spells CASSRPGPGGEQYF. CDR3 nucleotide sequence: TGTGCCAGCAGCCGACCCGGGCCCGGGGGCGAGCAGTACTTC.